This T cell receptor (beta chain) originates from a study of blood T cell repertoires in COVID-19. Whole-study context: Spain, Italy and the United States supplied samples that represented acute and convalescent COVID-19.

Under the authors' procedure: Researchers report that nucleated cell counts were estimated from reference gene primer amplification. Using immunoSEQ multiplex PCR, the repertoire was profiled, and TCRdb retains in-frame clones only, with some absent. The DNA gave D and trimming, while V, J and clone size come from that table. This sample carries tens of thousands of clones, approximately 89% of them seen once, and the ten largest clones take around 4.9%. Germline values: CDR1 KGHDR, CDR2 SFDVKD. The V gene end was trimmed by 2 bases and the J gene end by 5 bases; junction bases not matched to a gene: 8. The CDR3 covers 16 residues.

The V gene is TRBV24-1, the J gene TRBJ2-5; 9 bases align to TRBD2. The clonotype originates from a woman between 55 and 75 years old with active COVID-19. The sequencing input was peripheral blood. As DNA, the CDR3 is TGTGCCACCAGTGATTCCGCCCTAGCGGGACACGAGACCCAGTACTTC. Its protein product is CATSDSALAGHETQYF.